This T cell receptor (beta chain) was captured by sequencing in a study of blood T cell repertoires in COVID-19. Study details: Samples representing acute and convalescent COVID-19 were sourced from the United States, Italy and Spain. T cells, B-cell-depleted T cells, or PBMCs supplied cDNA or gDNA.

The CDR3 runs to 14 residues. V gave up 7 bases and J gave up 6 bases, with 15 bases separating them. CDR1 and CDR2 (germline): MNHNY, SVGAGI (reference sequence). How the authors handled the data: For nucleated cells, counts were estimated from reference gene primer amplification. Repertoires were generated with immunoSEQ multiplex PCR, while TCRdb's copy carries only in-frame clones and drops some. That table furnishes V, J and clone size, whereas the DNA furnished D and trimming. Counted here are about 140,000 clones, 86% occurring once; the ten biggest clones make up approximately 8.3%. The sequenced material came from peripheral blood. The source of this sequence is a woman in her sixties or seventies with acute or convalescent COVID-19. This chain connects TRBV6-6 to TRBJ1-4; D is perhaps TRBD1 (6 bases). CDR3 sequence: CASTYREKYEKLFF. In nucleotides, the CDR3 is TGTGCCAGCACCTACAGGGAGAAATATGAAAAACTGTTTTTT.